This T cell receptor (beta chain) appears in the sequencing data of a study of type 1 and type 2 diabetes patients. A remark on this clonotype: Antigen specificity is unknown.

The ends were cut back, 3 bases at V and 2 bases at J, with 11 bases in the middle. The germline V gene has CDR1 SQVTM and CDR2 ANQGSEA. The length of the CDR3 is 15 residues. Genomic DNA was the PCR template. Amplification of the beta chain CDR3 used 30 forward and 13 reverse multiplex primers. TCRdb itself ran the multiplex PCR reads through MiXCR, one entry per CDR3 protein. The sample consists of 270,000 or so distinct CDR3 sequences, more than 40% of them appearing once. Study-level findings and limits: Age and gender were not matched between study groups, possibly biasing interpretation.

The chain uses TRBV29-1 and TRBJ2-6; tentative D call: TRBD2 (5 bases). The sequence derives from a young man with type 2 diabetes. The sample was peripheral blood mononuclear cells (PBMCs). CDR3 residues: CSVEIARTGANVLTF. For the CDR3, the DNA is TGCAGCGTTGAGATAGCGAGGACTGGGGCCAACGTCCTGACTTTC.